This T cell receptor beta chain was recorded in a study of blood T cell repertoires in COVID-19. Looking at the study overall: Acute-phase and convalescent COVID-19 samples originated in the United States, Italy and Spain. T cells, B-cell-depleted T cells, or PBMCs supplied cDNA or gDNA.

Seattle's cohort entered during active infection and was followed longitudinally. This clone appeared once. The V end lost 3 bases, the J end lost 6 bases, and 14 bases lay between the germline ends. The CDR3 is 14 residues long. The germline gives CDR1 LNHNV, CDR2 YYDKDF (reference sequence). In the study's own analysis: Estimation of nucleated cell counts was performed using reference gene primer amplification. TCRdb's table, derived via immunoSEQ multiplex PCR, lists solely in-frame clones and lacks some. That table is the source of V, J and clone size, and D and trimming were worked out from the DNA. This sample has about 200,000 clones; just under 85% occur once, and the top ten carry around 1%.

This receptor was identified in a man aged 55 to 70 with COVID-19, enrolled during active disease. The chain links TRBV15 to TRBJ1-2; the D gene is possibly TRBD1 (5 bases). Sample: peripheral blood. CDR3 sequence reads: CATSSPTGYNGYTF. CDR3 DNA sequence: TGTGCCACCAGCAGCCCTACAGGTTACAATGGCTACACCTTC.